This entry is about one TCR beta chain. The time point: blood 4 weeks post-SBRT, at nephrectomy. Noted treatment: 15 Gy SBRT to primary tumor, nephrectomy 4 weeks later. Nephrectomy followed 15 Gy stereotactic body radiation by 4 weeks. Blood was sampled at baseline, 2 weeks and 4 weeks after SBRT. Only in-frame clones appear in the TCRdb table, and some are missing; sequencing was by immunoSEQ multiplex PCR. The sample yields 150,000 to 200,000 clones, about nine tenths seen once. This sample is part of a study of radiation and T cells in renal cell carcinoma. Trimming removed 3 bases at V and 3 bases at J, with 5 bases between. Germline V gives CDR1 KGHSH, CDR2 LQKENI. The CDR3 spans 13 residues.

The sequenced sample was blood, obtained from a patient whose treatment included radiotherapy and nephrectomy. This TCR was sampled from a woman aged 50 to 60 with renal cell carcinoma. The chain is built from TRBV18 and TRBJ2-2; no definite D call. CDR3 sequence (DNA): TGTGCCAGCTCACCGCAAGACACCGGGGAGCTGTTTTTT. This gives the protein CASSPQDTGELFF.